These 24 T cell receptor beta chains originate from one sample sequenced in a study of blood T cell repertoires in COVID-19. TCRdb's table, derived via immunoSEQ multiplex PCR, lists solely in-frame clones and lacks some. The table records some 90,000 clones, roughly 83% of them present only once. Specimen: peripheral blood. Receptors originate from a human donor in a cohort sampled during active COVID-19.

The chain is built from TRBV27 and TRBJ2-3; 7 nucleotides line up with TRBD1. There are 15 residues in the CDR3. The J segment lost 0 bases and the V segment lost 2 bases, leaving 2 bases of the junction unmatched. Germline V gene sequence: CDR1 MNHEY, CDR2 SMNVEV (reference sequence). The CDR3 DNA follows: TGTGCCAGCAGTTTAGACAGGGCTAGCACAGATACGCAGTATTTT. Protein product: CASSLDRASTDTQYF.

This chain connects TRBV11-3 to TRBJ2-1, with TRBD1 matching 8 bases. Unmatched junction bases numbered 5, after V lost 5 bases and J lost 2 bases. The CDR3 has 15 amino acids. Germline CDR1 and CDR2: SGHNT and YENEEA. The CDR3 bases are TGTGCCAGCAGCGAAGGCAGGGGGCCCTACAATGAGCAGTTCTTC. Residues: CASSEGRGPYNEQFF.

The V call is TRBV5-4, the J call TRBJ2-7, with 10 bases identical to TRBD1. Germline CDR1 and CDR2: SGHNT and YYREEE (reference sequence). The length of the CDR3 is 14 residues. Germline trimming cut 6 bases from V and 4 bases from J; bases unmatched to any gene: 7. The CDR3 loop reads CASTGQGVLYEQYF. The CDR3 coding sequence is TGTGCCAGCACTGGACAGGGGGTATTATACGAGCAGTACTTC.

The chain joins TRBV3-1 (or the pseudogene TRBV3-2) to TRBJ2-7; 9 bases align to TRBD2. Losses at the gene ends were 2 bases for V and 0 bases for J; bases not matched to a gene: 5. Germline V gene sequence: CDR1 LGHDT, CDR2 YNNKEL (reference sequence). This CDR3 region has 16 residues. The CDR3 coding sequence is TGTGCCAGCAGCCAAAGTAGCGGGGGTAGCTCCTACGAGCAGTACTTC. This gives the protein CASSQSSGGSSYEQYF.

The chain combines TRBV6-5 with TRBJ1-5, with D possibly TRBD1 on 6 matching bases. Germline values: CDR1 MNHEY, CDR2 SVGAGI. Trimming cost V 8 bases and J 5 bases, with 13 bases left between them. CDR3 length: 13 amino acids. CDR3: CASSHRDDQPQHF. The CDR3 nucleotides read TGTGCCAGCTCCCACAGGGACGATCAGCCCCAGCATTTT.

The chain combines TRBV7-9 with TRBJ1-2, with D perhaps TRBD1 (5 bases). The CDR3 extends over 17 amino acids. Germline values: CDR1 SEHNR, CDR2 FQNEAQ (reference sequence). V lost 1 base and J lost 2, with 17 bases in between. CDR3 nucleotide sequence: TGTGCCAGCAGCTTAGAGGGGTCAAGAGCGCGGAACTATGGCTACACCTTC. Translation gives CASSLEGSRARNYGYTF.

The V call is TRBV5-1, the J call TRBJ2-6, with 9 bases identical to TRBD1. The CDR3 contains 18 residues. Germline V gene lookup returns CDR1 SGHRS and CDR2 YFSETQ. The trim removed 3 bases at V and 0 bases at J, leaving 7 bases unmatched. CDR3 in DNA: TGCGCCAGCAGCTCCCAGACAGGGGGACACTCTGGGGCCAACGTCCTGACTTTC. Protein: CASSSQTGGHSGANVLTF.

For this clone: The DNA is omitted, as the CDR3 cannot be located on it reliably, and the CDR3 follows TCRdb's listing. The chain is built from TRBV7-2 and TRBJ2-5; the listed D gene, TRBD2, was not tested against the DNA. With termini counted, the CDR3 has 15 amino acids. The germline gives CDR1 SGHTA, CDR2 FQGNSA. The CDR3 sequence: CASSSTLGGQETQYF.

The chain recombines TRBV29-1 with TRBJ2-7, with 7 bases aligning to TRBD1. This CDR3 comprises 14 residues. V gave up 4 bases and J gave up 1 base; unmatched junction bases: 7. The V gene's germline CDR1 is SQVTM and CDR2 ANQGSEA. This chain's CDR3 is CSVAGRGTSYEQYF. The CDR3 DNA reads TGCAGCGTTGCGGGCAGGGGGACATCCTACGAGCAGTACTTC.

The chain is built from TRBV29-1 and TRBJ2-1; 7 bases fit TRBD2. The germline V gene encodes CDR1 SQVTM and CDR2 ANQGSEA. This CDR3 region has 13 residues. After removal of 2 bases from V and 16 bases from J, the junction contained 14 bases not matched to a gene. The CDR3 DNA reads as TGCAGCGTTGAAAGTAGGGAGACGGGAGGACTATTCTTC. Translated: CSVESRETGGLFF.

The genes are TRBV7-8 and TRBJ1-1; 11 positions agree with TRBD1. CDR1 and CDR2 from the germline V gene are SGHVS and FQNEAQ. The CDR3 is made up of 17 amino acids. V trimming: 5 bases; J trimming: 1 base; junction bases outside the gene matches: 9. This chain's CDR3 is CASSAPRTGGRNTEAFF. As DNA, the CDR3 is TGTGCCAGCAGCGCCCCCCGGACAGGGGGCCGGAACACTGAAGCTTTCTTT.

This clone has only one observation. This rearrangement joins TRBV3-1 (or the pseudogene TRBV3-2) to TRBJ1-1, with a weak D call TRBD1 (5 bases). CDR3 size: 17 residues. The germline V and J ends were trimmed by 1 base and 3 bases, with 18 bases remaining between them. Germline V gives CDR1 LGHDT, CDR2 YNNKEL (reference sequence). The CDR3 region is CASSQGQWGVGDTEAFF. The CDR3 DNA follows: TGTGCCAGCAGCCAAGGGCAGTGGGGGGTCGGGGACACTGAAGCTTTCTTT.

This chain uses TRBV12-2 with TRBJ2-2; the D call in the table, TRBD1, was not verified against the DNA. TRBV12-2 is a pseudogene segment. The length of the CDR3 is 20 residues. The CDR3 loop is CASRSAYTRGQGPNTGELFF. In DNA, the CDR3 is TGTGCAAGTCGCTCCGCTTATACTAGGGGACAGGGGCCTAACACCGGGGAGCTGTTTTTT.

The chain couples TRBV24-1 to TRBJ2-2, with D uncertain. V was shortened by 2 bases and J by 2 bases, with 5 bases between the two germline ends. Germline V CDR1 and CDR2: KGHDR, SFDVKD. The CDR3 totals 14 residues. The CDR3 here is CATSDWPNTGELFF. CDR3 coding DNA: TGTGCCACCAGTGATTGGCCTAACACCGGGGAGCTGTTTTTT.

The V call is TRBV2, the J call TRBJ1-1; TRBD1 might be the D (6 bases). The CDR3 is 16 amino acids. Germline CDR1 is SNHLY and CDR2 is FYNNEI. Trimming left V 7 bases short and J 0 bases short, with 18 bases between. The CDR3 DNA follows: TGTGCCAGCACGAGGACAGATTTATCGGTGAACACTGAAGCTTTCTTT. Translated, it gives CASTRTDLSVNTEAFF.

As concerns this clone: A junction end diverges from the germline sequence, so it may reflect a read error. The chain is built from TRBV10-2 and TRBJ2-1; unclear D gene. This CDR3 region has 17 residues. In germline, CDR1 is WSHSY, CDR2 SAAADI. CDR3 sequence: CASSESFIMGSHNEQFF. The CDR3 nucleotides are TGCGCCAGCAGTGAGTCGTTCATTATGGGCTCCCACAATGAGCAGTTCTTC.

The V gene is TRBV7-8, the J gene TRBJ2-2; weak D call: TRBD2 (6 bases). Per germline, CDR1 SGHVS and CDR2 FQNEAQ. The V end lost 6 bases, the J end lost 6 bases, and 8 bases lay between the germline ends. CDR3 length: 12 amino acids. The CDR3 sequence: CASRPGAGELFF. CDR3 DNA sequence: TGTGCCAGCAGGCCGGGGGCCGGGGAGCTGTTTTTT.

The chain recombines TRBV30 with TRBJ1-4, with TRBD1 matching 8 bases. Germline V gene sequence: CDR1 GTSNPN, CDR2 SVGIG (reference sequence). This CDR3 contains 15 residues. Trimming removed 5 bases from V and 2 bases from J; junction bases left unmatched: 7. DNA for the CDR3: TGTGCCTGGTCAAAGCGACAGGGGACTAATGAAAAACTGTTTTTT. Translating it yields CAWSKRQGTNEKLFF.

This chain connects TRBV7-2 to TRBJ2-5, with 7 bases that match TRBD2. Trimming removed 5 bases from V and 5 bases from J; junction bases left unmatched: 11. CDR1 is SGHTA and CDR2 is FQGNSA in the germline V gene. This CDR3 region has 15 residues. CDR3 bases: TGTGCCAGCAGCCCAAGCGGGGTTGCACGGGAGACCCAGTACTTC. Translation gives CASSPSGVARETQYF.

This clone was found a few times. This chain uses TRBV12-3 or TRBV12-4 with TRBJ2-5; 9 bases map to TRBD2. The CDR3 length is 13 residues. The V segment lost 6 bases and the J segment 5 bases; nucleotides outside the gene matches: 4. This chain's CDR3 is CASRAGGRETQYF. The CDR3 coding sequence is TGTGCCAGCAGAGCGGGAGGTCGGGAGACCCAGTACTTC.

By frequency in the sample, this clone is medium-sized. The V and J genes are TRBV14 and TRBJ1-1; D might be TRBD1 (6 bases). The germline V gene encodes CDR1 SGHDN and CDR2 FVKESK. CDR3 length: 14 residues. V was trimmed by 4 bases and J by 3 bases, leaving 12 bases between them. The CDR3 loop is CASSPPDRYTEAFF. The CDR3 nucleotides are TGTGCCAGCAGCCCTCCCGACAGGTACACTGAAGCTTTCTTT.

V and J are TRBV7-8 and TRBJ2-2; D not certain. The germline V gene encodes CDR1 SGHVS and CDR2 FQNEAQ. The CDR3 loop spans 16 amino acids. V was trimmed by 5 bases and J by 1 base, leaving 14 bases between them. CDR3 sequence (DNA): TGTGCCAGCAGCCCTCTCGCGACTCAGAACACCGGGGAGCTGTTTTTT. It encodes CASSPLATQNTGELFF.

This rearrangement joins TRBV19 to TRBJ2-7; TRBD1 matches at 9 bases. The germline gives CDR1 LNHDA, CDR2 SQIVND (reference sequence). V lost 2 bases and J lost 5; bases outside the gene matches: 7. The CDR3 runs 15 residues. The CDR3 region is CASSIFPGQGHEQYF. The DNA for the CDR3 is TGTGCCAGTAGTATATTCCCGGGACAGGGCCACGAGCAGTACTTC.

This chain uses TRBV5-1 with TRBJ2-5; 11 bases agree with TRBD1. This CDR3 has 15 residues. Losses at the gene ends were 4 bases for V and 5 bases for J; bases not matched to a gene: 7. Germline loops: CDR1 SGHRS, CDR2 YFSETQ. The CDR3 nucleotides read TGCGCCAGCAGCACCGGGACAGGGGGTGGGGAGACCCAGTACTTC. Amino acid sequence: CASSTGTGGGETQYF.